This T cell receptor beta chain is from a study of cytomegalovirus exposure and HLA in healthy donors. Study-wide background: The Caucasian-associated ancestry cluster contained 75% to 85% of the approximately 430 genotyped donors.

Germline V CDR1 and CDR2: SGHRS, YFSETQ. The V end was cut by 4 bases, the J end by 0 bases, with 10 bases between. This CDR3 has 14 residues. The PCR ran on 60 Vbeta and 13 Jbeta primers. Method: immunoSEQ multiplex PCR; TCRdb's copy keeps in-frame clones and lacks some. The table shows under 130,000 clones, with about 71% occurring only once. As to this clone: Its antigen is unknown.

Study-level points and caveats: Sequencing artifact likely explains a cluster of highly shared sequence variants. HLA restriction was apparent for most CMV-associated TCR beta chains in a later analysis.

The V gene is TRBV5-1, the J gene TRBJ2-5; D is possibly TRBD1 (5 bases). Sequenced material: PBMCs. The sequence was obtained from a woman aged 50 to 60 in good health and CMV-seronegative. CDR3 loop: CASSQGLYQETQYF. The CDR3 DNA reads TGCGCCAGCAGCCAGGGATTGTACCAAGAGACCCAGTACTTC.